The T cell receptor beta chain under discussion was sequenced for a study of T cells in localized non-small cell lung cancer. Overall study results and limits: Adjacent uninvolved lung tissue had the highest T cell clonality, exceeding tumor. A median of around 60 clones ranked among the top 100 in tumor appeared in adjacent lung.

Data came from immunoSEQ multiplex PCR; TCRdb stores just in-frame clones and leaves some out. The profile covers some 51,000 clones, with 86% appearing a single time and 5.2% taken by the ten largest. As regards this clone: The antigen remains undetermined.

In germline, CDR1 is GTSNPN, CDR2 SVGIG (reference sequence). With 1 base clipped from V and 1 base from J, the junction kept 6 bases outside the gene matches. The CDR3 consists of 16 residues. Sequenced material: peripheral blood, taken before any cancer treatment. J is TRBJ1-5 and V is TRBV30; 8 nucleotides align to TRBD1. The clonotype originates from a woman aged 35 to 70 with stage I lung adenocarcinoma. The CDR3 DNA reads as TGTGCCTGGAGTGGATGGACAGGGAGCAGCAATCAGCCCCAGCATTTT. It codes for CAWSGWTGSSNQPQHF. Using reference TRBV30 and TRBJ1-5 for the parts outside the CDR3, the full variable domain is SQTIHQWPATLVQPVGSPLSLECTVEGTSNPNLYWYRQAAGRGLQLLFYSVGIGQISSEVPQNLSASRPQDRQFILSSKKLLLSDSGFYLCAWSGWTGSSNQPQHFGDGTRLSIL.